This T cell receptor (beta chain) was captured by sequencing in a study of cytotoxic CD8 clonotypes in ibrutinib-treated CLL. Broader study findings: Public clonotypes, an uncommon group, contracted or remained stable on treatment. The clonality went up when patients responded to ibrutinib and dropped back toward baseline at progression.

The targeted sequencing depth was 1 in 200,000 to 1 in 1 million T cells. Some clones are missing from TCRdb's copy, which holds only in-frame ones; the method was immunoSEQ multiplex PCR. The table lists under 200,000 clones, 81% of them singletons. A remark on this clone: Its antigen is unidentified.

V lost 1 base to trimming and J lost 6 bases; unmatched junction nucleotides: 5. Germline CDR1 is SGHTA and CDR2 is FQGNSA. There are 15 residues in the CDR3. The sequenced sample was PBMCs, obtained after 12 months of ibrutinib treatment. The rearrangement joins TRBV7-2 to TRBJ2-2, with 7 bases that match TRBD2. This sequence originates from a human donor with chronic lymphocytic leukemia. CDR3 sequence: CASSLVAGEAGELFF. CDR3 DNA: TGTGCCAGCAGCTTAGTGGCGGGGGAGGCCGGGGAGCTGTTTTTT. Full variable domain (rest looked up from reference TRBV7-2 and TRBJ2-2): GAGVSQSPSNKVTEKGKDVELRCDPISGHTALYWYRQSLGQGLEFLIYFQGNSAPDKSGLPSDRFSAERTGGSVSTLTIQRTQQEDSAVYLCASSLVAGEAGELFFGEGSRLTVL.